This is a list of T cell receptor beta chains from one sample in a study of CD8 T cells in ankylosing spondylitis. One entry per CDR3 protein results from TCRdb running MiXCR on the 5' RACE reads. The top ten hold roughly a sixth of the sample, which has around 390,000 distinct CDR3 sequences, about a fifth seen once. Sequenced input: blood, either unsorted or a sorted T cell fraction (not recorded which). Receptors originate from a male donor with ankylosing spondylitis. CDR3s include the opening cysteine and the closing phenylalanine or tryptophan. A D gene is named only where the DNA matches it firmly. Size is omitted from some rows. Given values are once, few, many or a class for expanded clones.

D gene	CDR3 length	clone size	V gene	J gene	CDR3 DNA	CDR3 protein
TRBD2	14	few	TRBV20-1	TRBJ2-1	TGCAGTGCTAAAAGAGCGGGAGCGGGCAATGAGCAGTTCTTC	CSAKRAGAGNEQFF
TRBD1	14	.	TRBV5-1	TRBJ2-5	TGCGCCAGCAGCTGGGGACAGGGGAAAGAGACCCAGTACTTC	CASSWGQGKETQYF
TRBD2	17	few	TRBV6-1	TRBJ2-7	TGTGCCAGCAGACGAAAGCTAGCGGGAGGAACTACCTACGAGCAGTACTTC	CASRRKLAGGTTYEQYF
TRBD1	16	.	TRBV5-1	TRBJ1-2	TGCGCCAGCAGCTTGTGGACAGGAGGAACTAACTATGGCTACACCTTC	CASSLWTGGTNYGYTF
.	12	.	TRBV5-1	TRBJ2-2	TGCGCCAGCAGCCCAGAAAGTCCTGAGCTGTTTTTT	CASSPESPELFF
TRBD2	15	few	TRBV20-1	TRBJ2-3	TGCAGTGCTGGTCCTGGGAGGGGTTTCCCAGATACGCAGTATTTT	CSAGPGRGFPDTQYF
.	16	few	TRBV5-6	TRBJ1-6	TGTGCCAGCAGCTTGGGAGCAGCGGCTCGGAATTCACCCCTCCACTTT	CASSLGAAARNSPLHF
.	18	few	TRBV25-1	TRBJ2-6	TGTGCCAGCAGTGAACAGACAGGCTTCGGCTCTGGGGCCAACGTCCTGACTTTC	CASSEQTGFGSGANVLTF
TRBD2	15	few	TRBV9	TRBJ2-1	TGTGCCAGCAGCGTAGAAGGACTAGCGAATAATGAGCAGTTCTTC	CASSVEGLANNEQFF
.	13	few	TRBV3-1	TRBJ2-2	TGTGCCAGCAGCCAGGTCCCCTCCGGGGAGCTGTTTTTT	CASSQVPSGELFF
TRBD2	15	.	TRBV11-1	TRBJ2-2	TGTGCCAGCAGCGTAAGCGGGAAGGACACCGGGGAGCTGTTTTTT	CASSVSGKDTGELFF
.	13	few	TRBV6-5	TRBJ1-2	TGTGCCAGCAGTTCTTTGGCAGGGAATGGCTACACCTTC	CASSSLAGNGYTF
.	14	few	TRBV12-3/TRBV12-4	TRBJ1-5	TGTGCCAGCAGTTTGAGGCAGTTTAATCAGCCCCAGCATTTT	CASSLRQFNQPQHF
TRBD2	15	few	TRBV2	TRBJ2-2	TGTGCCAGCGCCCGGACTAGCGGGAGGACCGGGGAGCTGTTTTTT	CASARTSGRTGELFF
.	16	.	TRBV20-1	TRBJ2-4	TGCAGTGCTAGAGACGGGTCAGGGACCTCCAAAAACATTCAGTACTTC	CSARDGSGTSKNIQYF
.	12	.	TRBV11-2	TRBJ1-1	TGTGCCAGCAGCTGGGTGAACACTGAAGCTTTCTTT	CASSWVNTEAFF
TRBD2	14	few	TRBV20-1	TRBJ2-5	TGCAGTGCTACATCACTAGCGATCCAAGAGACCCAGTACTTC	CSATSLAIQETQYF
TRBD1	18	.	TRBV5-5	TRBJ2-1	TGTGCCAGCAGCTCCTATCTCATCGACAGGGGGCCCTACAATGAGCAGTTCTTC	CASSSYLIDRGPYNEQFF
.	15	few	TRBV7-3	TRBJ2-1	TGTGCCAGCAGCTTAACGCCGGGACTGCAAATGGAGCAGTTCTTC	CASSLTPGLQMEQFF
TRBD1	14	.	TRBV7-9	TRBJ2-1	TGTGCCAGCAGCTTGGGGACAGCTAACAATGAGCAGTTCTTC	CASSLGTANNEQFF
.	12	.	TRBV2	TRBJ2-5	TGTGCCAGCACAGACAGAGAAGAGACCCAGTACTTC	CASTDREETQYF
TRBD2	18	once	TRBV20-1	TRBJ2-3	TGCAGTGCTCCGATCCTAGCGGGAGGCAGCTGGGGCACAGATACGCAGTATTTT	CSAPILAGGSWGTDTQYF
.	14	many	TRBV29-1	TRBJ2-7	TGCAGCGCCTCTGGGGGGACAGCTGCTTACGAGCAGTACTTC	CSASGGTAAYEQYF
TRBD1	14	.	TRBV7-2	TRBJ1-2	TGTGCCAGCAGCCCATTACAGGGGGCCTATGGCTACACCTTC	CASSPLQGAYGYTF
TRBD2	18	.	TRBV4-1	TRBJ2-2	TGCGCCAGCAGCCAAGATGGTCTCGCGGGAGGACTCACCGGGGAGCTGTTTTTT	CASSQDGLAGGLTGELFF
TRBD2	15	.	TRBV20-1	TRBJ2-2	TGCAGTGCTCCGGGACTAGCGGGGGACACCGGGGAGCTGTTTTTT	CSAPGLAGDTGELFF
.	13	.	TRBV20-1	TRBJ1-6	TGCAGTGCTAGACAGGGAGATAATTCACCCCTCCACTTT	CSARQGDNSPLHF
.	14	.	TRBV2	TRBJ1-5	TGTGCCAGCAGTGTGGGTGTTGGAAATCAGCCCCAGCATTTT	CASSVGVGNQPQHF
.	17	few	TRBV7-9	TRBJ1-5	TGTGCCAGCAGCACTGCCCAAGCGGACTATAGCAATCAGCCCCAGCATTTT	CASSTAQADYSNQPQHF
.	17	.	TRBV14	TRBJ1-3	TGTGCCAGCAGCCAAGGCTCGTACATACGCTCTGGAAACACCATATATTTT	CASSQGSYIRSGNTIYF
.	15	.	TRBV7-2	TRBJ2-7	TGTGCCAGCAGCTTAGTATCCGGGAGTAACGGCGAGCAGTACTTC	CASSLVSGSNGEQYF
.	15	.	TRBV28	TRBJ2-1	TGTGCCATCACCCCTGGGGCTCGCACCTACAATGAGCAGTTCTTC	CAITPGARTYNEQFF
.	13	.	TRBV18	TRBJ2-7	TGTGCCAGCTCACCGTCGGGGACCTACGAGCAGTACTTC	CASSPSGTYEQYF
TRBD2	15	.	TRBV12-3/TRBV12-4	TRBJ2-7	TGTGCCAGCAGTCACGGGGGGGCCGACCTTTACGAGCAGTACTTC	CASSHGGADLYEQYF
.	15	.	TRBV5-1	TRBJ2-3	TGCGCCAGCAGCTTGATGCCCAGTAGCACAGATACGCAGTATTTT	CASSLMPSSTDTQYF
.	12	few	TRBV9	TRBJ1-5	TGTGCCAGCAGCGAGGTCAATCAGCCCCAGCATTTT	CASSEVNQPQHF
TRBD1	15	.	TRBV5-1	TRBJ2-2	TGCGCCAGCACTAGGACAGGGTTATCTTCCGGGGAGCTGTTTTTT	CASTRTGLSSGELFF
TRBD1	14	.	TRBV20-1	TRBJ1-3	TGCAGTGTTCGTATCGGGACAGCTGGAAACACCATATATTTT	CSVRIGTAGNTIYF
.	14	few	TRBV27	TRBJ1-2	TGTGCCAGCAGTTTATCGAAATGGGAGAGCGGCTACACCTTC	CASSLSKWESGYTF
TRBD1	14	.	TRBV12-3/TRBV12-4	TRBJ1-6	TGTGCCAGCAGCCAAGACAGGGCCCTTCTACCCCTCCACTTT	CASSQDRALLPLHF